The clone carrying this T cell receptor beta chain has a handful of counts. Its antigen is undetermined. Every isolated RNA sample was fully reverse transcribed, so sequencing captured expressed TCRB transcripts. Here immunoSEQ multiplex PCR was the method, and the copy in TCRdb shows in-frame clones only, minus some. The sample lists about 360,000 clones; around 12% were seen once. Staining for CD45RO/CCR7/CD25/CD127/CD95/CD27 allowed sorting of CD4+ naive, central memory, regulatory and stem cell-like memory cells. Sort purity for all populations was recorded as exceeding 98%. The data were taken from a study of beta chain features in type 1 diabetes. Study details: Approximately 100 million sorted cells were examined across all samples. Findings and limits, study-wide: The study found fewer insertions and more deletions at VDJ junctions in type 1 diabetes patients.

The CDR3 length is 16 residues. J lost 2 bases, V lost 5 bases, and 8 bases had no gene match. Germline V gene sequence: CDR1 MDHEN, CDR2 SYDVKM. V is TRBV28 and J is TRBJ2-3, with 9 bases aligning to TRBD2. Material for sequencing was naive CD4+ T cells from blood. This TCR was sampled from a man aged 18 to 30 in good health. CDR3 protein: CASSPPTSGNTDTQYF. DNA for the CDR3: TGTGCCAGCAGTCCTCCGACTAGCGGAAACACAGATACGCAGTATTTT.